The next 4 T cell receptor beta chains were all read from a single sample in a study of blood T cell repertoires in COVID-19. The protocol was immunoSEQ multiplex PCR, while the TCRdb copy is restricted to in-frame clones and leaves out a portion. The top ten clones hold approximately 17% of a sample with under 100,000 clones, around 83% of them seen once. Sample: peripheral blood. The origin of the receptors is a woman in her fifties or sixties with acute or convalescent COVID-19.

The V gene is TRBV7-9, the J gene TRBJ1-2; the match to TRBD1 covers 11 bases. This CDR3 is built from 17 residues. V gave up 4 bases and J gave up 3 bases; unmatched junction bases: 10. Germline V gives CDR1 SEHNR, CDR2 FQNEAQ (reference sequence). CDR3 sequence (DNA): TGTGCCAGCAGCTCCGGACAGGGGGCGGTTATCGACTATGGCTACACCTTC. Its protein is CASSSGQGAVIDYGYTF.

The chain combines TRBV11-2 with TRBJ1-1; 8 bases are a match to TRBD1. CDR1 and CDR2 (germline): SGHAT, FQNNGV. There are 15 residues in the CDR3. V gave up 0 bases and J gave up 11 bases; unmatched junction bases: 11. Here the CDR3 reads CASSLDPGQARWAFF. CDR3 DNA: TGTGCCAGCAGCTTAGATCCGGGACAGGCTCGGTGGGCTTTCTTT.

The chain joins TRBV5-1 to TRBJ2-5, with a weak D call TRBD1 (5 bases). This CDR3 is 16 amino acids long. Germline CDR1 reads SGHRS; CDR2 reads YFSETQ. V shed 0 bases and J shed 0 bases, with 12 bases lying between them. Here the CDR3 reads CASSLAGMVNQETQYF. CDR3 nucleotide sequence: TGCGCCAGCAGCTTGGCAGGGATGGTCAACCAAGAGACCCAGTACTTC.

This clone was counted a few times. The chain joins TRBV11-3 to TRBJ1-4; D call uncertain. Trimming took off 0 bases at V and 4 bases at J, with 6 bases between the two ends. CDR3 length: 14 amino acids. Germline CDR1 and CDR2: SGHNT and YENEEA. The DNA for the CDR3 is TGTGCCAGCAGCTTAGATCCCAGTAATGAAAAACTGTTTTTT. Its translation: CASSLDPSNEKLFF.